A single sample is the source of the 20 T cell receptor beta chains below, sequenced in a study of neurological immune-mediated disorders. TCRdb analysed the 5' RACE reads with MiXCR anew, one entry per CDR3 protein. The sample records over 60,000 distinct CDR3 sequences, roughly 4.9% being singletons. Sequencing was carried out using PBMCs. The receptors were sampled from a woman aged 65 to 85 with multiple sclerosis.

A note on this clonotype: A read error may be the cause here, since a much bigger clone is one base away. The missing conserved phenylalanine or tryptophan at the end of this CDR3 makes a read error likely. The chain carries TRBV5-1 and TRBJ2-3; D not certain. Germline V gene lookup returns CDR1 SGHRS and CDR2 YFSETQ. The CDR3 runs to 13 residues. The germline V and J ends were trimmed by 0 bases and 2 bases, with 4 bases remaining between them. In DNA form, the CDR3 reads TGCGCCAGCAGCTTGGATCCCACAGATACGCAGTATTGT. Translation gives CASSLDPTDTQYC.

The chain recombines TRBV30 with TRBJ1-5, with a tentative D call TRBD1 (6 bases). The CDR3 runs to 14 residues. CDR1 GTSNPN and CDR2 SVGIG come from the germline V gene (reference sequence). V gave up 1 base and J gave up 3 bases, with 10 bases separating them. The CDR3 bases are TGTGCCTGGAGTGCGACAGGTTTCAATCAGCCCCAGCATTTT. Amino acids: CAWSATGFNQPQHF.

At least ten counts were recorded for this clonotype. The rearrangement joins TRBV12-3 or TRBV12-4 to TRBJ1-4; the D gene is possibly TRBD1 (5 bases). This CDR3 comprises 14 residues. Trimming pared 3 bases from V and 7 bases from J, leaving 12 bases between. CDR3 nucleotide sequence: TGTGCCAGCAGTTTGGAGGGGTTAGTTGAAAAACTGTTTTTT. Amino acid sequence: CASSLEGLVEKLFF.

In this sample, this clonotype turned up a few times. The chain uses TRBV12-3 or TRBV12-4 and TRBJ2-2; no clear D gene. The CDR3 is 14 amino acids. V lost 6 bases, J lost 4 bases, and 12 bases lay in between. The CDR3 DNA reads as TGTGCCAGCAGGTTTATTGGGGTCACCGGGGAGCTGTTTTTT. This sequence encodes CASRFIGVTGELFF.

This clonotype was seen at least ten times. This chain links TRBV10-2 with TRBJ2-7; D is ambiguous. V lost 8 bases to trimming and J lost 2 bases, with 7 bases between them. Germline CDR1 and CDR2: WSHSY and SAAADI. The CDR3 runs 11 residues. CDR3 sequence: CASGFPYEQYF. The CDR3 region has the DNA TGCGCCAGCGGATTTCCCTACGAGCAGTACTTC.

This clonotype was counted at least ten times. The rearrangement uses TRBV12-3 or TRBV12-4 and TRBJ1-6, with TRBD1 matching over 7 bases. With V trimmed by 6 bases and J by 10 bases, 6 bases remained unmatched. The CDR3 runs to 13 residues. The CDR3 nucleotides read TGTGCCAGCAGCCCACAGGGGCTCTCACCCCTCCACTTT. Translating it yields CASSPQGLSPLHF.

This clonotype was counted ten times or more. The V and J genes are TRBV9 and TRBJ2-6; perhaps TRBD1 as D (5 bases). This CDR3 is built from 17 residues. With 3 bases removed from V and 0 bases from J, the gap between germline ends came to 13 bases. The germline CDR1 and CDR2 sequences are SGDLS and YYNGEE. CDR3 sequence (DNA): TGTGCCAGCAGCGCAGGGTCTACGGGCTCTGGGGCCAACGTCCTGACTTTC. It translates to CASSAGSTGSGANVLTF.

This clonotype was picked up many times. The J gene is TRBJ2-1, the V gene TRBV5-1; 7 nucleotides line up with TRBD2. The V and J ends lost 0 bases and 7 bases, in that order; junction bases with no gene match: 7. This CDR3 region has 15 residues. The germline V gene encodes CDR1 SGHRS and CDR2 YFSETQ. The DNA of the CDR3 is TGCGCCAGCAGCTTGGGTGGGAGGGCCGGGAATGAGCAGTTCTTC. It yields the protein CASSLGGRAGNEQFF.

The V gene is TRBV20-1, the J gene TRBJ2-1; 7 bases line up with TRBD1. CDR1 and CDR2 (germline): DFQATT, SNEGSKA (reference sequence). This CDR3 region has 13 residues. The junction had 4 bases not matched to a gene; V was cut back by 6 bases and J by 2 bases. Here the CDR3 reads CSAGDRAYNEQFF. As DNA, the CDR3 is TGCAGTGCCGGAGACAGGGCCTACAATGAGCAGTTCTTC.

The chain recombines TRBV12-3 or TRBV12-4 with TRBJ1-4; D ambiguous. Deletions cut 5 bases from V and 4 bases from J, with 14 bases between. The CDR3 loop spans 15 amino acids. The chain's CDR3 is CASSPPSAYNEKLFF. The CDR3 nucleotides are TGTGCCAGCAGTCCCCCGAGTGCGTATAATGAAAAACTGTTTTTT.

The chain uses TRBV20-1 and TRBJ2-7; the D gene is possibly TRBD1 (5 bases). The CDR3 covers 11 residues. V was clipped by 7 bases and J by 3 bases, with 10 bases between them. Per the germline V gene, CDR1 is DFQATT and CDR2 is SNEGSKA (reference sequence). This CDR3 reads CSVIDSYEQYF. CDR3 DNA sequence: TGCAGTGTTATTGACAGCTACGAGCAGTACTTC.

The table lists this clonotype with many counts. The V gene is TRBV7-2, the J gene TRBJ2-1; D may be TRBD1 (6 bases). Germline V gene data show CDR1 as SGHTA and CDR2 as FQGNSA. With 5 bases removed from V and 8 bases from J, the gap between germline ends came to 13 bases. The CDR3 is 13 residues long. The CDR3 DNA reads TGTGCCAGCAGCCAGCGAACAGGGCATGAGCAGTTCTTC. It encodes CASSQRTGHEQFF.

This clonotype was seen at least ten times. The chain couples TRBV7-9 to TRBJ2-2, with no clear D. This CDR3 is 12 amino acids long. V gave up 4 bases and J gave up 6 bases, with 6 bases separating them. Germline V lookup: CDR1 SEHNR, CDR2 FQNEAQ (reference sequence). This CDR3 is CASSSGSGELFF. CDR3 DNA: TGTGCCAGCAGCTCAGGATCCGGGGAGCTGTTTTTT.

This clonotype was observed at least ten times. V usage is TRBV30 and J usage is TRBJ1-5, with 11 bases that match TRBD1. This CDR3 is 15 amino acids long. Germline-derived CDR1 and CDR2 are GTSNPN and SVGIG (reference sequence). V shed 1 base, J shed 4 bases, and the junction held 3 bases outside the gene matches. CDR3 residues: CAWSAGTGGNQPQHF. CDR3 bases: TGTGCCTGGAGTGCCGGGACAGGGGGTAATCAGCCCCAGCATTTT. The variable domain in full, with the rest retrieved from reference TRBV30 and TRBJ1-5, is SQTIHQWPATLVQPVGSPLSLECTVEGTSNPNLYWYRQAAGRGLQLLFYSVGIGQISSEVPQNLSASRPQDRQFILSSKKLLLSDSGFYLCAWSAGTGGNQPQHFGDGTRLSIL.

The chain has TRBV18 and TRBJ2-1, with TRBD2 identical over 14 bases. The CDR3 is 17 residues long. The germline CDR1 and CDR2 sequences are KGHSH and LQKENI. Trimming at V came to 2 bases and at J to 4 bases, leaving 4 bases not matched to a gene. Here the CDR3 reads CASSPGTSGGTYNEQFF. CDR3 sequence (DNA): TGTGCCAGCTCACCAGGGACTAGCGGGGGAACTTACAATGAGCAGTTCTTC.

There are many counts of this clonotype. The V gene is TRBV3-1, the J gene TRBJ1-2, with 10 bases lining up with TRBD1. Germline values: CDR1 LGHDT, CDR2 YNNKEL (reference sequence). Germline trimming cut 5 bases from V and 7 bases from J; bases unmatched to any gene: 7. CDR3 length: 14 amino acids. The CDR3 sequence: CASSTHRDRGGYTF. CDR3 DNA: TGTGCCAGCAGCACGCACCGGGACAGGGGTGGCTACACCTTC.

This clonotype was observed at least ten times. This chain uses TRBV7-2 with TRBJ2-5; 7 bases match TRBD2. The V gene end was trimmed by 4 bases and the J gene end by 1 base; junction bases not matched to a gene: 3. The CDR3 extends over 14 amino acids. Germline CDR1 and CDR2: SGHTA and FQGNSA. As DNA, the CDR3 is TGTGCCAGCAGCTCCCGGACTAGCCAAGAGACCCAGTACTTC. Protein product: CASSSRTSQETQYF.

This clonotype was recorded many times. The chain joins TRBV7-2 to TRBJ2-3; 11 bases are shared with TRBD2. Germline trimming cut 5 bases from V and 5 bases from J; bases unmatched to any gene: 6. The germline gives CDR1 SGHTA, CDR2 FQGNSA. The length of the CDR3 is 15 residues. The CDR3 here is CASSRGTSGGDTQYF. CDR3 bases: TGTGCCAGCAGCCGCGGGACTAGCGGCGGAGATACGCAGTATTTT.

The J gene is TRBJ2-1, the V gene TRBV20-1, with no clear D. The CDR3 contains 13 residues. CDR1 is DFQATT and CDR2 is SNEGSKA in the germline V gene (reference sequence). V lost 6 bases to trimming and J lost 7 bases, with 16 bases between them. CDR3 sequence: CSAQAPNGNEQFF. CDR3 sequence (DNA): TGCAGTGCACAAGCGCCCAATGGGAATGAGCAGTTCTTC.

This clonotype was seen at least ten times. CDR3 in amino acids: CASSLRWDSPLHF. In nucleotides, the CDR3 is TGTGCCAGCAGCTTACGGTGGGATTCACCCCTCCACTTT. The chain links TRBV7-9 to TRBJ1-6; D is ambiguous. V lost 2 bases and J 8 bases, leaving 7 bases between the germline ends. The CDR3 length is 13 residues. CDR1 is SEHNR, CDR2 FQNEAQ, per germline (reference sequence).